The rows below give T cell receptor beta chains drawn from one sample of a study of cytomegalovirus exposure and HLA in healthy donors. Assay used: immunoSEQ multiplex PCR; TCRdb lists only in-frame clones, some missing. This sample has about 120,000 clones, with 9% to 10% found just once. The sequenced sample consisted of PBMCs. Source of these receptors: a man aged 25 to 40 in good health and CMV-seronegative. The CDR3 runs from the conserved cysteine through the conserved F or W. D genes are given only for firm matches. Clone size is given for some rows only: seen once, a few or many times, or a class if the clone is expanded.

TRBV5-1	-	TRBJ1-2	few	TGCGCCAGCAGCTTAAACATAAACAACTATGGCTACACCTTC	CASSLNINNYGYTF
TRBV7-6	-	TRBJ1-2	-	TGTGCCAGCAGCTTAGAGGCAGCGGGGTATGGCTACACCTTC	CASSLEAAGYGYTF
TRBV5-1	-	TRBJ1-4	few	TGCGCCAGCAGCTTCACGGGGAGGGCTAATGAAAAACTGTTTTTT	CASSFTGRANEKLFF
TRBV5-1	TRBD2	TRBJ2-1	-	TGCGCCGGCAGCCCAGGGACTAGCCGAGCCGAGCAGTTCTTC	CAGSPGTSRAEQFF
TRBV9	TRBD2	TRBJ2-2	-	TGTGCCAGCAGCGTAGTGGCGGGGGTCTCCACCGGGGAGCTGTTTTTT	CASSVVAGVSTGELFF
TRBV21-1	-	TRBJ1-5	few	TGTGCCAGCAGCAAAGGGTGCGGGGGAGGCCAGCCCCAGCATTTT	CASSKGCGGGQPQHF
TRBV7-2	TRBD1	TRBJ2-1	-	TGTGCCAGCAGCCTCTCCGGGACAGGGTTTAAGTTCTTC	CASSLSGTGFKFF
TRBV6-5	TRBD1	TRBJ2-7	-	TGTGCCAGCAGTCACCAGAAGAGGGGGCTTGGCGAGCAGTACTTC	CASSHQKRGLGEQYF
TRBV27	-	TRBJ2-1	-	TGTGCCAGCAGTTTGGTGGGCTCCTACTACAATGAGCAGTTCTTC	CASSLVGSYYNEQFF
TRBV7-3	TRBD2	TRBJ2-3	few	TGTGCCAGCAGCCCTAGCGGGAGTAATGGAGATACGCAGTATTTT	CASSPSGSNGDTQYF
TRBV5-4	-	TRBJ2-7	few	TGTGCCAGCACCTCGACAGACCGACCCTACGAGCAGTACTTC	CASTSTDRPYEQYF
TRBV19	-	TRBJ2-7	-	TGTGCCAGTAGTGGTGGAGGTGGGCGCTACGAGCAGTACTTC	CASSGGGGRYEQYF
TRBV29-1	TRBD1	TRBJ2-7	few	TGCAGCGTCGCTCCGGGACAGGTTACCTACGAGCAGTACTTC	CSVAPGQVTYEQYF
TRBV9	-	TRBJ2-3	-	TGTGCCAGCAGCGTAGGAGGACTTGTGCCCGGTGAAGATACGCAGTATTTT	CASSVGGLVPGEDTQYF
TRBV10-2	-	TRBJ1-3	-	TGCGCCAGCAGTCTTGGGGGGTCTGGAAACACCATATATTTT	CASSLGGSGNTIYF
TRBV2	-	TRBJ1-4	few	TGTGCCAGCAGTGAAGCGCGCCTTAATGAAAAACTGTTTTTT	CASSEARLNEKLFF
TRBV5-4	TRBD1	TRBJ2-4	few	TGTGCCAGCAGCTTGGGACAGGGGGCGAAAAACATTCAGTACTTC	CASSLGQGAKNIQYF
TRBV6-5	TRBD1	TRBJ1-1	-	TGTGCCAGCACTAAAAGGACAGGGAGAAAACTTGAAGCTTTCTTT	CASTKRTGRKLEAFF
TRBV6-1	TRBD1	TRBJ1-5	few	TGTGCCAGCAGCCGGGACAGGGGGTTATCGGCCCAGCATTTT	CASSRDRGLSAQHF
TRBV5-1	TRBD1	TRBJ2-5	-	TGCGCCAGCAGCTTGGCCGGGACAGGGGGCGGGGAGACCCAGTACTTC	CASSLAGTGGGETQYF
TRBV18	TRBD2	TRBJ2-3	few	TGTGCCAGCTCACCACTAGCGGGGGCACCCGATACGCAGTATTTT	CASSPLAGAPDTQYF
TRBV30	-	TRBJ2-7	-	TGTGCCTGGAGCCGGGATCAGGGGCCCTACGAGCAGTACTTC	CAWSRDQGPYEQYF
TRBV9	-	TRBJ2-3	-	TGTGCCAGCAGCTACCAGGGCACAGATACGCAGTATTTT	CASSYQGTDTQYF
TRBV18	-	TRBJ2-5	-	TGTGCCAGCTCACCTGCGCAAGAGACCCAGTACTTC	CASSPAQETQYF
TRBV10-1	TRBD2	TRBJ2-3	-	TGCGCCAGCAGCTCGGGACTAGCGGGGGACACAGATACGCAGTATTTT	CASSSGLAGDTDTQYF
TRBV29-1	-	TRBJ1-2	-	TGCAGCGTTGTGGACAGACGTGGCTACACCTTC	CSVVDRRGYTF
TRBV7-9	-	TRBJ1-5	-	TGTGCCAGCAGCTTAGCTGGGGCGGCTCAGCCCCAGCATTTT	CASSLAGAAQPQHF
TRBV28	TRBD1	TRBJ1-5	-	TGTGCCAGCAGTCCTTACTACAGGGGGGTGGGGTATAGCAATCAGCCCCAGCATTTT	CASSPYYRGVGYSNQPQHF
TRBV11-3	-	TRBJ1-2	-	TGTGCCAGCAGCTTAATGGGGCAGAACTATGGCTACACCTTC	CASSLMGQNYGYTF
TRBV9	-	TRBJ2-3	-	TGTGCCAGCAGCCCCCGGGGAGGTACGCAGTATTTT	CASSPRGGTQYF
TRBV5-1	TRBD1	TRBJ2-7	-	TGCGCCAGCAGCACTGAGCCCGGGACAGGGGCGCTCGAGCAGTACTTC	CASSTEPGTGALEQYF
TRBV28	-	TRBJ1-1	few	TGTGCCAGCAGTTTCGGGGGAGGGGCTTTCTTT	CASSFGGGAFF
TRBV18	-	TRBJ1-3	-	TGTGCCAGCTCACCACCGGGACTTCGTGGAAACACCATATATTTT	CASSPPGLRGNTIYF
TRBV7-9	-	TRBJ1-2	-	TGTGCCAGCAGCCCCGGACAGATACTCTATGGCTACACCTTC	CASSPGQILYGYTF